The entry below describes one T cell receptor beta chain. In germline, CDR1 is SGHRS, CDR2 YFSETQ. The CDR3 extends over 15 amino acids. Trimming took 7 bases from V and 1 from J; bases not matched to a gene: 10. The data were taken from a study of blood T cell repertoires in COVID-19. Background on the study: The United States, Italy and Spain provided the acute and convalescent COVID-19 samples. T cells, B-cell-depleted T cells, or PBMCs provided the cDNA or gDNA that served as material.

In the authors' methods: Nucleated cell number was recorded as an estimate derived from reference gene primer amplification. Produced via immunoSEQ multiplex PCR; TCRdb's table is partial and in-frame only. That table is the source of V, J and clone size, and D and trimming were worked out from the DNA. The sample includes over 150,000 clones, approximately 86% of them seen just once. The clonotype comes from an older woman who had recovered from COVID-19. The chain employs TRBV5-1 and TRBJ2-7, with 8 bases aligning to TRBD2. Sequencing was done on a sample of peripheral blood. The CDR3 nucleotides are TGCGCCAGCGGAGCGGGGGCAACAGGGTCCTACGAGCAGTACTTC. Its translation: CASGAGATGSYEQYF.